These 19 T cell receptor beta chains originate from one sample sequenced in a study of lung T cells in sarcoidosis with Löfgren's syndrome. TCRdb used MiXCR to reprocess the reads, holding one entry per CDR3 protein. The sample holds fewer than 80,000 distinct CDR3 sequences; about 20% are singletons and the top ten take 2% to 2.5%. Sequencing was carried out using CD4+ T cells from PBMCs. Receptors were obtained from a human donor with sarcoidosis (Löfgren's syndrome or another form), or a control subject (not recorded which).

This clonotype was seen ten or more times. J is TRBJ2-7 and V is TRBV4-3, with D possibly matching TRBD2 (6 bases). Trimming took 3 bases from V and 2 from J, leaving 20 bases between them. CDR3 length: 17 amino acids. The germline CDR1 and CDR2 sequences are LGHNA and YSLEER. The CDR3 sequence is CASSHPRGGRGTYEQYF. The CDR3 DNA follows: TGCGCCAGCAGCCACCCTCGTGGGGGGAGAGGAACCTACGAGCAGTACTTC.

Worth noting for this clonotype: The CDR3 does not end in the conserved phenylalanine or tryptophan, so this is likely a read error. This chain connects TRBV20-1 to TRBJ2-1; D remains unclear. Trimming took off 3 bases at V and 3 bases at J, with 12 bases between the two ends. The length of the CDR3 is 14 residues. The germline gives CDR1 DFQATT, CDR2 SNEGSKA (reference sequence). For the CDR3, the DNA is TGCAGTGCTAGTTATGGGAAACTCTACAATGAGCAGTTCCTC. This gives the protein CSASYGKLYNEQFL.

On this clonotype itself: A clone one base away is much larger, so this may be a read error. The chain joins TRBV20-1 to TRBJ1-5; perhaps TRBD1 as D (6 bases). CDR1 is DFQATT and CDR2 is SNEGSKA in the germline V gene (reference sequence). Trimming took 6 bases from V and 3 from J, leaving 15 bases between them. CDR3 length: 14 amino acids. CDR3 loop: CSAPEGGSNQPQHF. Here the CDR3 DNA reads TGCAGTGCACCCGAAGGGGGTTCCAATCAGCCCCAGCATTTT.

This clonotype is deemed medium-sized. J is TRBJ2-2 and V is TRBV27; D unresolved. Germline CDR1 reads MNHEY; CDR2 reads SMNVEV (reference sequence). The CDR3 contains 13 residues. V lost 6 bases and J 6 bases, leaving 11 bases between the germline ends. CDR3 in DNA: TGTGCCAGCAGAAAGTCGAGTTCCGGGGAGCTGTTTTTT. Translating gives CASRKSSSGELFF.

This clonotype is a singleton in its sample. This chain joins TRBV5-4 and TRBJ2-1; the D gene is possibly TRBD2 (5 bases). This CDR3 comprises 16 residues. CDR1 is SGHNT and CDR2 is YYREEE in the germline V gene (reference sequence). Trimming took off 4 bases at V and 7 bases at J, with 21 bases between the two ends. CDR3 residues: CASSPINAGLGNEQFF. CDR3 nucleotide sequence: TGTGCCAGCAGCCCGATAAACGCGGGCCTCGGGAATGAGCAGTTCTTC.

The rearrangement joins TRBV4-1 to TRBJ1-3; no reliable D call. This CDR3 region has 14 residues. The germline V gene has CDR1 MGHRA and CDR2 YSYEKL. Trimming took 5 bases from V and 4 from J, leaving 12 bases between them. The chain's CDR3 is CASSERSGGNTIYF. As DNA, the CDR3 is TGCGCCAGCAGCGAGAGGTCTGGAGGAAACACCATATATTTT.

This clonotype was counted between two and nine times. The chain joins TRBV5-4 to TRBJ2-7, with TRBD1 matching 9 bases. The CDR3 consists of 16 residues. V trimming: 2 bases; J trimming: 2 bases; junction bases outside the gene matches: 8. Germline V CDR1 and CDR2: SGHNT, YYREEE (reference sequence). The CDR3 sequence is CASSLKDRGRAYEQYF. DNA of the CDR3: TGTGCCAGCAGCTTAAAAGACAGGGGGAGAGCCTACGAGCAGTACTTC.

The chain is built from TRBV11-1 and TRBJ2-3; maybe TRBD2 (5 bases). From germline, CDR1 is SGHAT and CDR2 FQDESV (reference sequence). Trimming shortened V by 2 bases and J by 5 bases, and 11 bases separated the two germline ends. The length of the CDR3 is 14 residues. In DNA, the CDR3 is TGTGCCAGCAGCTTAATCGGCGGAGGAGATACGCAGTATTTT. The encoded protein is CASSLIGGGDTQYF.

About this clonotype itself: The junction shows a germline mismatch at one end, possibly a read error. This chain joins TRBV2 and TRBJ1-5; 7 nucleotides align to TRBD1. This CDR3 is 14 amino acids long. Germline lookup yields CDR1 SNHLY and CDR2 FYNNEI. CDR3 sequence: CTSTGTADNQPQHF. DNA of the CDR3: TGTACCAGCACAGGGACAGCGGACAATCAGCCCCAGCATTTT. The whole variable domain, filled in from reference TRBV2 and TRBJ1-5, reads EPEVTQTPSHQVTQMGQEVILRCVPISNHLYFYWYRQILGQKVEFLVSFYNNEISEKSEIFDDQFSVERPDGSNFTLKIRSTKLEDSAMYFCTSTGTADNQPQHFGDGTRLSIL.

This clonotype has at least ten counts. CDR3 in amino acids: CASSPRQANEKLFF. CDR3 bases: TGTGCCAGCAGTCCTAGACAGGCTAATGAAAAACTGTTTTTT. The chain couples TRBV28 to TRBJ1-4, with a tentative D call TRBD1 (6 bases). The V and J ends lost 5 bases and 3 bases respectively, with 10 bases between them. The CDR3 totals 14 residues. In germline, CDR1 is MDHEN, CDR2 SYDVKM. Filled out from reference TRBV28 and TRBJ1-4, the complete variable domain reads DVKVTQSSRYLVKRTGEKVFLECVQDMDHENMFWYRQDPGLGLRLIYFSYDVKMKEKGDIPEGYSVSREKKERFSLILESASTNQTSMYLCASSPRQANEKLFFGSGTQLSVL.

A few counts support this clonotype. The chain is built from TRBV4-1 and TRBJ1-6; 8 bases map to TRBD1. V was clipped by 0 bases and J by 6 bases; unmatched bases: 10. This CDR3 comprises 18 residues. The germline CDR1 and CDR2 sequences are MGHRA and YSYEKL. As DNA, the CDR3 is TGCGCCAGCAGCCAAGATTCGCAGGGGGCGCGCCCTAATTCACCCCTCCACTTT. Translating it yields CASSQDSQGARPNSPLHF.

The chain joins TRBV28 to TRBJ1-2, with 10 nucleotides matching TRBD1. CDR1 is MDHEN and CDR2 is SYDVKM in the germline V gene. V gave up 5 bases and J gave up 2 bases; unmatched junction bases: 17. This CDR3 contains 19 residues. Here the CDR3 reads CASSLLESVTGQGNYGYTF. In DNA, the CDR3 is TGTGCCAGCAGTCTTTTGGAGTCGGTTACGGGACAGGGGAACTATGGCTACACCTTC.

At least ten counts were recorded for this clonotype. CDR3 sequence reads: CASSPQRTEAYEQYF. The CDR3 DNA is TGTGCCAGCTCACCACAACGGACCGAAGCCTACGAGCAGTACTTC. This chain uses TRBV18 with TRBJ2-7; D gene ambiguous. Germline CDR1 reads KGHSH; CDR2 reads LQKENI. The CDR3 length is 15 residues. V was pared by 1 base and J by 2 bases, with 12 bases between.

This clonotype was counted a few times. The gene calls are TRBV4-3 and TRBJ2-4; 7 bases are shared with TRBD1. V was pared by 5 bases and J by 3 bases, with 7 bases of the junction left unmatched. CDR3 size: 15 residues. The V gene's germline CDR1 is LGHNA and CDR2 YSLEER. CDR3 sequence (DNA): TGCGCCAGCAGCATAACAGGGGACGGCAAAAACATTCAGTACTTC. This codes for CASSITGDGKNIQYF.

The V and J genes are TRBV12-3 or TRBV12-4 and TRBJ2-1; the D gene is possibly TRBD2 (5 bases). This CDR3 spans 17 amino acids. The V end was cut by 0 bases, the J end by 0 bases, with 12 bases between. The CDR3 coding sequence is TGTGCCAGCAGTTTAGCGGGAGTGGCAAGCTCCTACAATGAGCAGTTCTTC. This gives the protein CASSLAGVASSYNEQFF.

The chain recombines TRBV18 with TRBJ2-7, with D perhaps TRBD1 (6 bases). V dropped 6 bases and J dropped 4 bases, with 13 bases sitting between them. The germline gives CDR1 KGHSH, CDR2 LQKENI. This CDR3 is built from 13 residues. The CDR3 is CASSPPGAYEQYV. The CDR3 DNA reads TGTGCCAGCTCCCCCCCAGGGGCATACGAGCAGTACGTC.

This clonotype was recorded at least ten times. J is TRBJ1-5 and V is TRBV2, with 8 nucleotides matching TRBD1. The CDR3 spans 15 residues. V was pared by 5 bases and J by 6 bases, with 9 bases of the junction left unmatched. The germline V gene encodes CDR1 SNHLY and CDR2 FYNNEI. The CDR3 reads CASSLTGDRSQPQHF. In DNA form, the CDR3 reads TGTGCCAGCAGTCTGACAGGGGACAGATCTCAGCCCCAGCATTTT. Based on the CDR3 plus reference TRBV2 and TRBJ1-5, the full variable domain is EPEVTQTPSHQVTQMGQEVILRCVPISNHLYFYWYRQILGQKVEFLVSFYNNEISEKSEIFDDQFSVERPDGSNFTLKIRSTKLEDSAMYFCASSLTGDRSQPQHFGDGTRLSIL.

This chain links TRBV12-3 or TRBV12-4 with TRBJ1-1; D gene uncertain. This CDR3 spans 15 amino acids. V was clipped by 1 base and J by 5 bases, with 14 bases between them. CDR3: CASSLVDPGSTEAFF. The CDR3 DNA reads TGTGCCAGCAGTTTAGTGGACCCTGGGTCTACTGAAGCTTTCTTT.

The V and J genes are TRBV3-1 and TRBJ1-5; the D is unclear. The CDR3 spans 13 residues. CDR1 and CDR2 (germline): LGHDT, YNNKEL (reference sequence). The V gene lost 0 bases and the J gene lost 4 bases, with 4 bases spanning the gap. In nucleotides, the CDR3 is TGTGCCAGCAGCCAAGACAGAAATCAGCCCCAGCATTTT. Amino acids: CASSQDRNQPQHF.